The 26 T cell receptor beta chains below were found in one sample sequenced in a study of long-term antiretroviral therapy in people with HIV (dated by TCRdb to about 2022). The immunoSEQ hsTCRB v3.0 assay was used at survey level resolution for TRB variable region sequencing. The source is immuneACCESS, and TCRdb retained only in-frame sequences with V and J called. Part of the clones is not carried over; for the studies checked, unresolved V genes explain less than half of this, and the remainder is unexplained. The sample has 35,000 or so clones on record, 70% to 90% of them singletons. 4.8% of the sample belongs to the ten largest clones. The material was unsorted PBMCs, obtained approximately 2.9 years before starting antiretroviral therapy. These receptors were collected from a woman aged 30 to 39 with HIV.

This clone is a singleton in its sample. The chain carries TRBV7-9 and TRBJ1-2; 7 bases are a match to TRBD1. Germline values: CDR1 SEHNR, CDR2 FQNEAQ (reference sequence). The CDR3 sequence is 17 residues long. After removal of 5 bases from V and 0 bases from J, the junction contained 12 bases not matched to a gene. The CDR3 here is CASSLDRVASSNYGYTF. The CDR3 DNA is TGTGCCAGCAGCCTTGACAGGGTCGCTAGCTCTAACTATGGCTACACCTTC.

The CDR3 protein is CASSQVQGYTGELFF. Written as DNA, the CDR3 is TGTGCCAGCAGCCAAGTACAAGGATACACCGGGGAGCTGTTTTTT. The genes are TRBV14 and TRBJ2-2; no clear D gene. V dropped 1 base and J dropped 3 bases, with 9 bases sitting between them. The CDR3 totals 15 residues. The germline V gene has CDR1 SGHDN and CDR2 FVKESK.

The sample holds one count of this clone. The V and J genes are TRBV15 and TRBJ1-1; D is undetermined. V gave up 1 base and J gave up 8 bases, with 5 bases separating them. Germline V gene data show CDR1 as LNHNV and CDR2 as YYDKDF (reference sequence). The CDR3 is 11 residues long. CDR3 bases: TGTGCCACCAGCAGAGGGAGGGAAGCTTTCTTT. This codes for CATSRGREAFF.

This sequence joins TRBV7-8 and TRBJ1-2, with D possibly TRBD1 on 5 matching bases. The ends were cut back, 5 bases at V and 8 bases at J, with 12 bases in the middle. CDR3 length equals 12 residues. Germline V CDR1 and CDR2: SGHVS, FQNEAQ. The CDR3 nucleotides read TGTGCCAGCAGCGATCCCGGGGGAGGCTACACCTTC. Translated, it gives CASSDPGGGYTF.

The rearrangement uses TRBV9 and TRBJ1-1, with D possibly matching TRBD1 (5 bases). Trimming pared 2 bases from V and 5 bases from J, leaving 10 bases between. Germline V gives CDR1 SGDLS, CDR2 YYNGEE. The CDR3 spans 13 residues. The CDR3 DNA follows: TGTGCCAGCAGCGTGGGGGTTAAGACTGAAGCTTTCTTT. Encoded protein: CASSVGVKTEAFF.

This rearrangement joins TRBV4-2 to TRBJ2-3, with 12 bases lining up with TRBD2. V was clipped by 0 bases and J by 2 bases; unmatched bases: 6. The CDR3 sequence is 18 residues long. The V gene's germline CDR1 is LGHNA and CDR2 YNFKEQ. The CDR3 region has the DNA TGTGCCAGCAGCCAAGATAGGCTAGCGGGGGGGCCCACAGATACGCAGTATTTT. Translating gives CASSQDRLAGGPTDTQYF.

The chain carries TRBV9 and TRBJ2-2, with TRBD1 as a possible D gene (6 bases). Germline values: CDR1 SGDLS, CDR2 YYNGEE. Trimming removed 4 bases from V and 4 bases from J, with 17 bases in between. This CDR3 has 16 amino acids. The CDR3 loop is CASSLRTASGTGELFF. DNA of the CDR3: TGTGCCAGCAGCTTACGGACAGCCTCAGGCACCGGGGAGCTGTTTTTT.

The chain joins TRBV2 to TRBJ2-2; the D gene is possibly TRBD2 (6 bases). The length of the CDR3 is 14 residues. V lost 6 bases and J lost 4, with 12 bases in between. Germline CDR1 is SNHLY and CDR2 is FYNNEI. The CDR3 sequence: CASRPSGGTGELFF. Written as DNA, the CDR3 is TGTGCCAGCAGGCCTTCCGGGGGCACCGGGGAGCTGTTTTTT.

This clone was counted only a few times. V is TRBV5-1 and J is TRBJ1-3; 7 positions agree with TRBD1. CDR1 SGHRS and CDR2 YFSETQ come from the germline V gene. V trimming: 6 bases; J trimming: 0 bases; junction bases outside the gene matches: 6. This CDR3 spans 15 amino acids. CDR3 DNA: TGCGCCAGCACCAGGGGGGCAGGCTCTGGAAACACCATATATTTT. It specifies CASTRGAGSGNTIYF.

The CDR3 nucleotides are TGTGCCAGCAGTGCCACTACAGGGGTAGCCGGGGAGCTGTTTTTT. This encodes CASSATTGVAGELFF. The chain links TRBV9 to TRBJ2-2; 7 bases match TRBD1. Trimming took 5 bases from V and 6 from J; bases not matched to a gene: 10. The length of the CDR3 is 15 residues. Germline CDR1 and CDR2: SGDLS and YYNGEE.

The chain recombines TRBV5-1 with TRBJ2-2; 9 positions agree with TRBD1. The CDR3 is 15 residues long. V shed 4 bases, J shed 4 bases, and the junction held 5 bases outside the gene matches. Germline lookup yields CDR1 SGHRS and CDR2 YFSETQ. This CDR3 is CASSGRQGGTGELFF. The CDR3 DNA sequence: TGCGCCAGCAGCGGAAGACAGGGGGGCACCGGGGAGCTGTTTTTT.

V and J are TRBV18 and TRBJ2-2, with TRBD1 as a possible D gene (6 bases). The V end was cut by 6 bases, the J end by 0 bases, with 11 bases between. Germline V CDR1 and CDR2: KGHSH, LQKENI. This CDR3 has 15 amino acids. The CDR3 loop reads CASSPTGSNTGELFF. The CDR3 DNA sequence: TGTGCCAGCTCCCCAACAGGGTCGAACACCGGGGAGCTGTTTTTT.

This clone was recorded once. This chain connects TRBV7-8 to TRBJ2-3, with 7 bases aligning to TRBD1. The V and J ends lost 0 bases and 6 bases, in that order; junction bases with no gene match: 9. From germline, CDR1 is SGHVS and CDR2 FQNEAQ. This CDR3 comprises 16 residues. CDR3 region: CASSLAISFRGDTQYF. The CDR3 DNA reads TGTGCCAGCAGCTTAGCGATAAGTTTCAGGGGGGATACGCAGTATTTT.

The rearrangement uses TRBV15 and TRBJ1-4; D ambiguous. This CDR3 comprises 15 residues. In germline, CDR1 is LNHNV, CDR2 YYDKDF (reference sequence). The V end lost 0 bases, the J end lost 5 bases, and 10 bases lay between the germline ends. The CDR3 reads CATSREPGGNEKLFF. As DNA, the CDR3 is TGTGCCACCAGCAGAGAACCCGGAGGGAATGAAAAACTGTTTTTT.

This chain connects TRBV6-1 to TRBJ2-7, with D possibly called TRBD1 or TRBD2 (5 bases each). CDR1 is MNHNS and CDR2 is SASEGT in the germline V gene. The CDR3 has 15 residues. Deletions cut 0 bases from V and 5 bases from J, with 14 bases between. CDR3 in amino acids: CASSEAAGTGHEQYV. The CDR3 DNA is TGTGCCAGCAGTGAAGCTGCAGGCACGGGACACGAGCAGTACGTC.

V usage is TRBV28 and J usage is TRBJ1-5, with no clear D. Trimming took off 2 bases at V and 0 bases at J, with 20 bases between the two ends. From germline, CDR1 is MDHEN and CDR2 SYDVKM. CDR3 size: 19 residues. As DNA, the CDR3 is TGTGCCAGCAGTTTAATAGGCGTTTCACGCGGGTATAGCAATCAGCCCCAGCATTTT. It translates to CASSLIGVSRGYSNQPQHF.

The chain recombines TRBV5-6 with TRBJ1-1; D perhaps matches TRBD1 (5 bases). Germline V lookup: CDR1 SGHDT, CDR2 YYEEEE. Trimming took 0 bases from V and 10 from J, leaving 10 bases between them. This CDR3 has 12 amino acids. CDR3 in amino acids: CASSLAGARAFF. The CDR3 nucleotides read TGTGCCAGCAGCTTGGCCGGGGCGAGAGCTTTCTTT. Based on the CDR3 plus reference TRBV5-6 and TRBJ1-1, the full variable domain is DAGVTQSPTHLIKTRGQQVTLRCSPKSGHDTVSWYQQALGQGPQFIFQYYEEEERQRGNFPDRFSGHQFPNYSSELNVNALLLGDSALYLCASSLAGARAFFGQGTRLTVV.

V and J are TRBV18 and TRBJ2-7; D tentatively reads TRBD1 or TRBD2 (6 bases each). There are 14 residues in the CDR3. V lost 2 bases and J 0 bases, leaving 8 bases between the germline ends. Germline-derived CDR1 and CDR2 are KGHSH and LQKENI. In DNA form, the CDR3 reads TGTGCCAGCTCACCAGGGGGGCCCTCCTACGAGCAGTACTTC. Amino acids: CASSPGGPSYEQYF.

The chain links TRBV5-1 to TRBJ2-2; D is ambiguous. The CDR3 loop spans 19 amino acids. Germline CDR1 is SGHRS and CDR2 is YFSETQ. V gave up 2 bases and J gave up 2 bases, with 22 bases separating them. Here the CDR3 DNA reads TGCGCCAGCAGCTTTCTACAACAGAACTCCCAACTAAACACCGGGGAGCTGTTTTTT. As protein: CASSFLQQNSQLNTGELFF.

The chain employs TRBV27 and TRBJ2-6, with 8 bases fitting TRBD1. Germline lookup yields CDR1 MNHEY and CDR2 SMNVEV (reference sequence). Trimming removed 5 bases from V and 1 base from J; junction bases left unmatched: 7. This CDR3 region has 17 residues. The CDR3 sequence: CASSPDRAPSGANVLTF. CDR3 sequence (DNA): TGTGCCAGCAGTCCGGACAGGGCGCCTTCTGGGGCCAACGTCCTGACTTTC.

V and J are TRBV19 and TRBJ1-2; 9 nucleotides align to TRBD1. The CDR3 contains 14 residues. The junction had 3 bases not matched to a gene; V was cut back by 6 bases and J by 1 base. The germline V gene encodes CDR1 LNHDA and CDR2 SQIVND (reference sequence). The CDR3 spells CASRRTGVNYGYTF. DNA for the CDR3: TGTGCCAGTAGACGGACAGGGGTTAACTATGGCTACACCTTC.

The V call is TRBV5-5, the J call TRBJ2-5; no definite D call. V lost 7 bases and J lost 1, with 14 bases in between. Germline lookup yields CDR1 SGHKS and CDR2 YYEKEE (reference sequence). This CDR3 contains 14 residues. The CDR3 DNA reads TGTGCCAGCGGGGTCAGAGGTGCCCAAGAGACCCAGTACTTC. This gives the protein CASGVRGAQETQYF.

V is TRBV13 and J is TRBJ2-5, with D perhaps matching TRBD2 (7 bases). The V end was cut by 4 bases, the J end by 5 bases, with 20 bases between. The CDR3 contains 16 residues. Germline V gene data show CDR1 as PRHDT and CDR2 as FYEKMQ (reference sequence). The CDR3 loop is CASSWTGGRASETQYF. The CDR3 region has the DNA TGTGCCAGCAGCTGGACGGGGGGCAGAGCTTCCGAGACCCAGTACTTC.

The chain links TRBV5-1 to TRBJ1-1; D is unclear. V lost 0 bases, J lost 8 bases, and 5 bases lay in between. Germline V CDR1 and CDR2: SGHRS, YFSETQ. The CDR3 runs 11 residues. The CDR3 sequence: CASSLGSEAFF. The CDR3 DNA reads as TGCGCCAGCAGCTTGGGTAGCGAAGCTTTCTTT.

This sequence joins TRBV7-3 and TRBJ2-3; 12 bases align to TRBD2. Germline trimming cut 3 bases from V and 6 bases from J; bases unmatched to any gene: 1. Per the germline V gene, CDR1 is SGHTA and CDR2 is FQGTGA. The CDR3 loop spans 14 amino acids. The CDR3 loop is CASSFTSGGDTQYF. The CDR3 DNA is TGTGCCAGCAGCTTTACTAGCGGGGGGGATACGCAGTATTTT.

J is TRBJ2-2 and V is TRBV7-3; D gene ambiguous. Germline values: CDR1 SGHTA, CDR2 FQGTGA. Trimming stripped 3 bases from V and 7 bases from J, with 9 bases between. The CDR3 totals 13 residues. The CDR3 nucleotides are TGTGCCAGCAGCTTCGCTAGGGTCGGGGAGCTGTTTTTT. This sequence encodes CASSFARVGELFF. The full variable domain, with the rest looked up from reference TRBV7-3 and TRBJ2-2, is GAGVSQTPSNKVTEKGKYVELRCDPISGHTALYWYRQSLGQGPEFLIYFQGTGAADDSGLPNDRFFAVRPEGSVSTLKIQRTERGDSAVYLCASSFARVGELFFGEGSRLTVL.